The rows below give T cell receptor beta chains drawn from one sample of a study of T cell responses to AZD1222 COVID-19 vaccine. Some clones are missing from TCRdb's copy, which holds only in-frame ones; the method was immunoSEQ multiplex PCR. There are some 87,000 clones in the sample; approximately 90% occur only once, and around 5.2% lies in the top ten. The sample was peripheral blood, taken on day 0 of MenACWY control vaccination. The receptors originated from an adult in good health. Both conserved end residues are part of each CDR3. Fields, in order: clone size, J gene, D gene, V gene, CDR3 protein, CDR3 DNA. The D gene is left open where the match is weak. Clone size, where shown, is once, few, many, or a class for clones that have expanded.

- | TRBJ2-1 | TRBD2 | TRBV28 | CASSFAGRYEQFF | TGTGCCAGCAGTTTTGCCGGGAGGTATGAGCAGTTCTTC
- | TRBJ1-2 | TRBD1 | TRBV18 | CASSPDRAYGYTF | TGTGCCAGCTCACCCGACAGGGCCTATGGCTACACCTTC
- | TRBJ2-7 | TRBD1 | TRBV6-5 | CASNQRQGGEQYF | TGTGCCAGCAATCAAAGACAGGGTGGCGAGCAGTACTTC
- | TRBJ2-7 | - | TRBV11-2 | CASSLDPPGMGNEQYF | TGTGCCAGCAGCTTAGACCCTCCGGGGATGGGCAACGAGCAGTACTTC
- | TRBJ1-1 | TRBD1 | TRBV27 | CASSTGQGLGNTEAFF | TGTGCCAGCAGTACGGGACAGGGGCTGGGGAACACTGAAGCTTTCTTT
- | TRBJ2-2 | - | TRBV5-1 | CASSLLSSWNTGELFF | TGCGCCAGCAGCTTGTTAAGCAGCTGGAACACCGGGGAGCTGTTTTTT
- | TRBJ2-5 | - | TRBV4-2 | CASSQDSGEVETQYF | TGTGCCAGCAGCCAAGATTCGGGGGAAGTGGAGACCCAGTACTTC
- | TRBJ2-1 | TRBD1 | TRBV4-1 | CASSPEGGAGQFF | TGCGCCAGCAGCCCCGAAGGGGGCGCGGGGCAGTTCTTC
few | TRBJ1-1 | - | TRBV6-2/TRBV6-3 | CASSHGTENTEAFF | TGTGCCAGCAGTCACGGGACGGAGAACACTGAAGCTTTCTTT
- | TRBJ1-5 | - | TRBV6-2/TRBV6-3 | CASSLPSSNQPQHF | TGTGCCAGCAGCCTCCCCAGTAGCAATCAGCCCCAGCATTTT
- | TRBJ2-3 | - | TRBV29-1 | CSVEETSTDTQYF | TGCAGCGTTGAAGAAACTTCCACAGATACGCAGTATTTT
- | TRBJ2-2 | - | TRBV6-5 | CASSPRGNTGELFF | TGTGCCAGCAGCCCCCGGGGGAACACCGGGGAGCTGTTTTTT
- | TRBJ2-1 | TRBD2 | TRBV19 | CASSIGVTSGSSYNEQFF | TGTGCCAGTAGTATAGGGGTAACTAGCGGGAGCTCCTACAATGAGCAGTTCTTC
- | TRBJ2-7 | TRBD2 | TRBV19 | CASTRTPGGEQYF | TGTGCCAGTACTCGTACCCCGGGGGGCGAGCAGTACTTC
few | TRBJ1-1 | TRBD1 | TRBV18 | CASSRRDRQNTEAFF | TGTGCCAGCTCACGACGGGACAGACAAAACACTGAAGCTTTCTTT
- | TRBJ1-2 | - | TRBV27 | CASSLEGPGPYTF | TGTGCCAGCAGTTTAGAGGGACCCGGGCCCTACACCTTC
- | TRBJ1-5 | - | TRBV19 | CASSTGDQPQHF | TGTGCCAGTAGTACGGGGGATCAGCCCCAGCATTTT
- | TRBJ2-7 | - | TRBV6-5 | CASRSSRPSEQYF | TGTGCCAGCAGAAGCAGTAGACCTTCCGAGCAGTACTTC
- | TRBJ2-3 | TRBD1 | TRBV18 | CASSQVSGTGFSDTQYF | TGTGCCAGCTCCCAAGTCTCCGGGACAGGGTTCTCAGATACGCAGTATTTT
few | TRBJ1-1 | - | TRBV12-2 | CASRHGTGRDEAFF | TGTGCAAGTCGCCATGGGACAGGGAGGGATGAAGCTTTCTTT
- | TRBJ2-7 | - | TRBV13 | CASSFFRGSYEQYF | TGTGCCAGCAGTTTTTTTCGGGGCTCCTACGAGCAGTACTTC
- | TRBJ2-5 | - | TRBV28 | CASSSAGYQETQYF | TGTGCCAGCAGTTCCGCAGGATACCAAGAGACCCAGTACTTC
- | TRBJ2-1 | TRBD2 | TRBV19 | CASSIASGGDNEQFF | TGTGCCAGTAGTATCGCTAGCGGGGGGGACAATGAGCAGTTCTTC
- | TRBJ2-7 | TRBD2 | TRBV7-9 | CASSPGTAGDEQYF | TGTGCCAGCAGCCCGGGAACGGCGGGGGACGAGCAGTACTTC
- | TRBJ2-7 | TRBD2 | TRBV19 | CASSMASGHYEQYF | TGTGCCAGTAGTATGGCTAGCGGACACTACGAGCAGTACTTC
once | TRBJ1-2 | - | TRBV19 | CASTPGYRERSGYTF | TGTGCCAGTACCCCAGGGTACAGGGAGAGATCTGGCTACACCTTC
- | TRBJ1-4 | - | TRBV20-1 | CSASQANEKLFF | TGCAGTGCTAGTCAAGCTAATGAAAAACTGTTTTTT
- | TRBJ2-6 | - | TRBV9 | CASSVDYGDPSGANVLTF | TGTGCCAGCAGCGTAGACTACGGAGACCCCTCTGGGGCCAACGTCCTGACTTTC
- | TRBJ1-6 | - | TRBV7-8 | CASSAGANSPLHF | TGTGCCAGCAGTGCCGGGGCCAATTCACCCCTCCACTTT